The entry that follows covers one T cell receptor (beta chain) sequence. The protocol was immunoSEQ multiplex PCR, while the TCRdb copy is restricted to in-frame clones and leaves out a portion. The sample consists of fewer than 9,500 clones, roughly nine tenths of them appearing once. CDR3 length: 15 residues. V trimming: 5 bases; J trimming: 8 bases; junction bases outside the gene matches: 14. Looked up from germline, CDR1 is SGHTA and CDR2 is FQGNSA. The sample comes from a study of control samples from healthy donors and cancer patients. The chain joins TRBV7-2 to TRBJ1-2; the match to TRBD1 covers 7 bases. This receptor was identified in a man aged 55 to 70 with colorectal cancer. The sequencing sample was made of PBMCs. CDR3 amino acids: CASSASLLGGGGYTF. DNA for the CDR3: TGTGCCAGCAGCGCCAGCCTCCTAGGGGGCGGCGGCTACACCTTC.